The 18 T cell receptor beta chains listed next were all sequenced from one sample in a study of shared clonotypes between healthy human individuals. The repertoire was sequenced with immunoSEQ multiplex PCR; TCRdb's copy has only in-frame clones and lacks some. The data contain fewer than 700,000 clones, around 95% of them singletons. The naive CD8 subset, CD45RO-negative cells positively selected for CCR7, excluded terminally differentiated effector memory CD45RA+ cells. Source material: naive CD8+ T cells sorted from blood. The origin of the receptors is a woman between 25 and 40 years old in good health.

The count of this clone is one. V and J are TRBV6-5 and TRBJ2-3; 7 positions match TRBD2. The CDR3 runs 16 residues. The V segment lost 4 bases and the J segment 4 bases; nucleotides outside the gene matches: 11. Germline V CDR1 and CDR2: MNHEY, SVGAGI. The CDR3 region is CASSSGGWSTADTQYF. The CDR3 bases are TGTGCCAGCAGTTCCGGGGGGTGGTCAACCGCAGATACGCAGTATTTT.

This chain connects TRBV27 to TRBJ2-5, with 7 nucleotides matching TRBD1. This CDR3 spans 12 amino acids. The germline CDR1 and CDR2 sequences are MNHEY and SMNVEV (reference sequence). J was trimmed by 0 bases and V by 10 bases; bases with no gene match: 2. DNA for the CDR3: TGTGCCACCGGGACAGACCAAGAGACCCAGTACTTC. Protein product: CATGTDQETQYF.

This chain connects TRBV4-1 to TRBJ2-2, with 7 bases aligning to TRBD1. The V gene's germline CDR1 is MGHRA and CDR2 YSYEKL. The trim removed 0 bases at V and 6 bases at J, leaving 7 bases unmatched. The CDR3 contains 16 residues. CDR3 region: CASSQEPRQGSGELFF. DNA of the CDR3: TGCGCCAGCAGCCAAGAACCCCGACAGGGCTCCGGGGAGCTGTTTTTT.

The rearrangement uses TRBV5-6 and TRBJ1-1; maybe TRBD1 (6 bases). Trimming shortened V by 3 bases and J by 3 bases, and 21 bases separated the two germline ends. Germline V CDR1 and CDR2: SGHDT, YYEEEE. The CDR3 loop spans 17 amino acids. The CDR3 DNA reads TGTGCCAGCAGCTCAGTTCCGGGGTGGGGGCTCGACACTGAAGCTTTCTTT. It codes for CASSSVPGWGLDTEAFF.

V and J are TRBV5-1 and TRBJ2-1; 12 bases fit TRBD2. With 0 bases clipped from V and 2 bases from J, the junction kept 0 bases outside the gene matches. This CDR3 spans 16 amino acids. Germline V gives CDR1 SGHRS, CDR2 YFSETQ. The CDR3 DNA is TGCGCCAGCAGCTTGGGACTAGCGGGAGCCTACAATGAGCAGTTCTTC. This translates into CASSLGLAGAYNEQFF.

The rearrangement uses TRBV4-1 and TRBJ1-2; tentatively, D is TRBD1 (6 bases). The CDR3 is made up of 18 amino acids. V was trimmed by 4 bases and J by 3 bases, leaving 24 bases between them. Germline CDR1 reads MGHRA; CDR2 reads YSYEKL. The CDR3 region is CASSRPGQVSSGYYGYTF. Written as DNA, the CDR3 is TGCGCCAGCAGCCGACCGGGACAAGTGTCTTCTGGGTACTATGGCTACACCTTC.

The chain couples TRBV27 to TRBJ2-7; a weak D match, TRBD1 (6 bases). This CDR3 spans 13 amino acids. CDR1 is MNHEY and CDR2 is SMNVEV in the germline V gene (reference sequence). The V end was cut by 2 bases, the J end by 7 bases, with 12 bases between. This CDR3 is CASSLLGGEEQYF. DNA of the CDR3: TGTGCCAGCAGTTTACTAGGGGGAGAAGAGCAGTACTTC.

The CDR3 is CASSLGANGAEQYF. The DNA for the CDR3 is TGTGCCAGCAGCTTGGGAGCGAACGGGGCCGAGCAGTACTTC. The rearrangement joins TRBV5-6 to TRBJ2-7, with D perhaps TRBD1 or TRBD2 (5 bases each). The CDR3 is 14 residues long. The V gene's germline CDR1 is SGHDT and CDR2 YYEEEE. Deletions cut 0 bases from V and 6 bases from J, with 13 bases between.

The V and J genes are TRBV28 and TRBJ2-5; perhaps TRBD1 as D (5 bases). The end of the DNA aligns better with TRBJ2-7, so the J call may be wrong. In germline, CDR1 is MDHEN, CDR2 SYDVKM. CDR3 size: 13 residues. CDR3: CASRSGWPYEQYF. CDR3 DNA sequence: TGTGCCAGCAGATCAGGGTGGCCCTACGAGCAGTACTTC.

This chain joins TRBV6-1 and TRBJ2-7; D is unresolved. Germline loops: CDR1 MNHNS, CDR2 SASEGT. This CDR3 has 14 residues. The V end was cut by 2 bases, the J end by 3 bases, with 11 bases between. The CDR3 DNA sequence: TGTGCCAGCAGTGAACAGGATCTCGGCTACGAGCAGTACTTC. Translation gives CASSEQDLGYEQYF.

The genes are TRBV28 and TRBJ2-6; D might be TRBD1 (6 bases). With 5 bases removed from V and 2 bases from J, the gap between germline ends came to 16 bases. CDR1 is MDHEN, CDR2 SYDVKM, per germline. The CDR3 contains 17 residues. The CDR3 nucleotides are TGTGCCAGCAGTGTCGAGGGCAGGGGCGCTGGGGCCAACGTCCTGACTTTC. Protein sequence: CASSVEGRGAGANVLTF.

This rearrangement joins TRBV29-1 to TRBJ2-7; maybe TRBD1 (6 bases). The V end was cut by 0 bases, the J end by 3 bases, with 9 bases between. CDR3 size: 13 residues. Germline CDR1 and CDR2: SQVTM and ANQGSEA. CDR3 coding DNA: TGCAGCGTTGAAGACCGGGACAACTACGAGCAGTACTTC. Amino acid sequence: CSVEDRDNYEQYF.

This clone was picked up one time. The J gene is TRBJ2-7, the V gene TRBV30; D possibly corresponds to TRBD2 (6 bases). The V end lost 5 bases, the J end lost 3 bases, and 17 bases lay between the germline ends. The CDR3 spans 14 residues. CDR1 and CDR2 (germline): GTSNPN, SVGIG (reference sequence). The CDR3 is CAWAEDGEDYEQYF. CDR3 coding DNA: TGTGCCTGGGCCGAGGACGGGGAGGACTACGAGCAGTACTTC. The full variable domain, in which reference TRBV30 and TRBJ2-7 provide the parts outside the CDR3, is SQTIHQWPATLVQPVGSPLSLECTVEGTSNPNLYWYRQAAGRGLQLLFYSVGIGQISSEVPQNLSASRPQDRQFILSSKKLLLSDSGFYLCAWAEDGEDYEQYFGPGTRLTVT.

The gene calls are TRBV7-6 and TRBJ2-1; TRBD2 matches 7 bases. The germline V gene has CDR1 SGHVS and CDR2 FNYEAQ. The length of the CDR3 is 14 residues. V gave up 3 bases and J gave up 5 bases; unmatched junction bases: 4. The CDR3, as DNA: TGTGCCAGCAGCTTTGGCGGGAGCCACAATGAGCAGTTCTTC. It yields the protein CASSFGGSHNEQFF. The full variable domain, rest sourced from reference TRBV7-6 and TRBJ2-1, is GAGVSQSPRYKVTKRGQDVALRCDPISGHVSLYWYRQALGQGPEFLTYFNYEAQQDKSGLPNDRFSAERPEGSISTLTIQRTEQRDSAMYRCASSFGGSHNEQFFGPGTRLTVL.

This clone came up once. For the CDR3, the DNA is TGTGCCAGCCGGGAGACTAGTGCTTACGAGCAGTACTTC. It yields the protein CASRETSAYEQYF. This rearrangement joins TRBV6-1 to TRBJ2-7; tentatively, D is TRBD2 (6 bases). This CDR3 is built from 13 residues. The V gene's germline CDR1 is MNHNS and CDR2 SASEGT. V lost 8 bases and J 4 bases, leaving 15 bases between the germline ends.

The genes are TRBV30 and TRBJ2-1, with 7 bases identical to TRBD2. CDR3 size: 13 residues. Looked up from germline, CDR1 is GTSNPN and CDR2 is SVGIG (reference sequence). V was clipped by 8 bases and J by 5 bases; unmatched bases: 9. CDR3 nucleotide sequence: TGTGCCCCTGTAGGGACTAAGAACAATGAGCAGTTCTTC. It translates to CAPVGTKNNEQFF.

This clone has just one count. The CDR3 here is CASSYSLEGGYTF. CDR3 DNA: TGTGCCAGCAGTTACTCTCTCGAGGGGGGCTACACCTTC. The rearrangement joins TRBV6-5 to TRBJ1-2, with D possibly being TRBD1 (5 bases). Germline CDR1 and CDR2: MNHEY and SVGAGI. The CDR3 covers 13 residues. The V gene lost 0 bases and the J gene lost 8 bases, with 10 bases spanning the gap.

The chain couples TRBV7-8 to TRBJ2-5; TRBD2 is a possible D gene (6 bases). The J call is in doubt because the DNA end fits TRBJ2-7 better. This CDR3 contains 17 residues. The germline gives CDR1 SGHVS, CDR2 FQNEAQ. The CDR3 protein is CASSLEGIEEGLYEQYF. CDR3 nucleotides: TGTGCCAGCAGCTTAGAGGGGATTGAGGAGGGACTCTACGAGCAGTACTTC.